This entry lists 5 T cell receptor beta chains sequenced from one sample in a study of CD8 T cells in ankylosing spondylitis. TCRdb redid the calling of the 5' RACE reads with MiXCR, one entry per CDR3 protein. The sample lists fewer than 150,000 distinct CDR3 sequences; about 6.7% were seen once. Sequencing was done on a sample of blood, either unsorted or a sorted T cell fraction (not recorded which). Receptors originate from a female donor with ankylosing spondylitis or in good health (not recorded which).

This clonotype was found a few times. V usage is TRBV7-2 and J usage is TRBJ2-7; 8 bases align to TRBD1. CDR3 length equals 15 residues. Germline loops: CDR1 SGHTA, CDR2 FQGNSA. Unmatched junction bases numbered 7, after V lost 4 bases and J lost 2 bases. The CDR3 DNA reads TGTGCCAGCAGCTCCTACAGGGGGAAAGCCTACGAGCAGTACTTC. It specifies CASSSYRGKAYEQYF.

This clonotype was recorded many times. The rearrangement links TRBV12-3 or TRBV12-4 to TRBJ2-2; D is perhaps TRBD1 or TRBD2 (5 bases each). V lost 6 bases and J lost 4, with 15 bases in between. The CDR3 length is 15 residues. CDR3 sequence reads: CASSPGLGTTGELFF. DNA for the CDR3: TGTGCCAGCAGCCCAGGATTGGGGACCACCGGGGAGCTGTTTTTT.

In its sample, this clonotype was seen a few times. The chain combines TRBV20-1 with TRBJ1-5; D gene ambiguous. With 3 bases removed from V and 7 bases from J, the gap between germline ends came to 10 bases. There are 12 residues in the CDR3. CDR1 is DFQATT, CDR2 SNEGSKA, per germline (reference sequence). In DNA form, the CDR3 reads TGCAGTGCTAGTCCCACACGGCAGCCCCAGCATTTT. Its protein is CSASPTRQPQHF.

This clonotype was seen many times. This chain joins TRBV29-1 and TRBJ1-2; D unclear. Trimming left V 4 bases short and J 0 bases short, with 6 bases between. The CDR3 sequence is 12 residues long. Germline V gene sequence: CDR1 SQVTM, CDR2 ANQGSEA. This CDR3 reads CSVVTPNYGYTF. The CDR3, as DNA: TGCAGCGTTGTAACACCTAACTATGGCTACACCTTC.

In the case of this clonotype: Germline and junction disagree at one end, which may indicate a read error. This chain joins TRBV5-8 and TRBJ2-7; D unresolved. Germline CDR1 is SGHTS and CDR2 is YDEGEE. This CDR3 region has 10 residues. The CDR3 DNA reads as TGTGCCAGCGGGCCCGGGCTCTCCTTCTGG. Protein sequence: CASGPGLSFW.